This TCR beta chain is drawn from a study of beta chain features in type 1 diabetes. Points from the study as a whole: For Type 1 diabetes patients, all four CD4+ subsets carried TCRB CDR3s that were moderately but significantly shorter. Among patients, naive, central memory and Treg TCRB repertoires appeared more similar than among healthy donors.

Sorting of CD4+ naive, central memory, regulatory and stem cell-like memory cells was performed via CD45RO/CCR7/CD25/CD127/CD95/CD27. The V segment lost 1 base and the J segment 9 bases; nucleotides outside the gene matches: 4. CDR1 is SGDLS, CDR2 YYNGEE, per germline. CDR3 length: 14 amino acids. TCRB transcripts that were expressed got sequenced, as all of the isolated RNA had been reverse transcribed. Assay: immunoSEQ multiplex PCR; the TCRdb copy retains only in-frame clones and omits some. The data show over 650,000 clones, over 11% seen once. Of note for this clone: Its antigen remains unidentified.

The chain employs TRBV9 and TRBJ2-1; 10 nucleotides match TRBD2. Sequencing used naive CD4+ T cells from blood. This clonotype originated in a young man with type 1 diabetes. The CDR3 DNA follows: TGTGCCAGCAGCGTACTAGCGGGGGAGGGTGAGCAGTTCTTC. Protein sequence: CASSVLAGEGEQFF. The full variable domain, with the rest looked up from reference TRBV9 and TRBJ2-1, is DSGVTQTPKHLITATGQRVTLRCSPRSGDLSVYWYQQSLDQGLQFLIQYYNGEERAKGNILERFSAQQFPDLHSELNLSSLELGDSALYFCASSVLAGEGEQFFGPGTRLTVL.